This TCR beta chain was profiled in a study of blood T cell repertoires in COVID-19. About the study: The United States, Italy and Spain supplied acute and convalescent COVID-19 samples. Nucleic acid was either cDNA or gDNA, and it came from T cells, B-cell-depleted T cells, or PBMCs.

Source study methods: Amplifying reference gene primers gave estimates of nucleated cell counts. TCRdb keeps only in-frame clones here, not all; method: immunoSEQ multiplex PCR. V and J calls plus clone size are reproduced from that table; the DNA served to infer D and trimming. This sample has approximately 150,000 clones, with around nine tenths found just once. Germline CDR1 MNHNS, CDR2 SASEGT. The germline V and J ends were trimmed by 2 bases and 7 bases, with 5 bases remaining between them. The CDR3 is made up of 11 amino acids. The TCR originated in a woman aged 50 to 60 with active or convalescent COVID-19. Sequenced input: peripheral blood. The gene calls are TRBV6-1 and TRBJ1-1; D unclear. The CDR3 coding sequence is TGTGCCAGCAGTGAACCTAATGAAGCTTTCTTT. It specifies CASSEPNEAFF.